Listed here are 9 T cell receptor beta chains from one sample, sequenced in a study of shared clonotypes between healthy human individuals. The data were produced by immunoSEQ multiplex PCR, yet TCRdb's version contains in-frame clones alone and is incomplete. Among fewer than 850,000 clones listed, about 96% were seen once. Naive CD8 populations comprised CD45RO-negative cells positively selected for CCR7, excluding terminally differentiated effector memory CD45RA+ cells. Sequencing used naive CD8+ T cells sorted from blood. The receptors were gathered from a man aged 30 to 39 in good health.

The chain combines TRBV20-1 with TRBJ2-7; D might be TRBD1 (5 bases). The CDR3 extends over 9 amino acids. Trimming stripped 7 bases from V and 5 bases from J, with 6 bases between. Germline CDR1 is DFQATT and CDR2 is SNEGSKA (reference sequence). The CDR3 region has the DNA TGCAGTGGGGGCGACGAGCAGTACTTC. Translation: CSGGDEQYF.

The chain combines TRBV29-1 with TRBJ2-1; D is perhaps TRBD2 (5 bases). V shed 3 bases and J shed 0 bases, with 15 bases lying between them. The length of the CDR3 is 16 residues. Germline CDR1 reads SQVTM; CDR2 reads ANQGSEA. The CDR3, as DNA: TGCAGCGTTGAGGGTATGGGAGCTCGCTCCTACAATGAGCAGTTCTTC. Its translation: CSVEGMGARSYNEQFF.

V usage is TRBV4-3 and J usage is TRBJ2-7; D not certain. The CDR3 totals 12 residues. The germline gives CDR1 LGHNA, CDR2 YSLEER. V lost 5 bases and J lost 3, with 8 bases in between. The CDR3 protein is CASSRDGYEQYF. The CDR3, as DNA: TGCGCCAGCAGCAGAGACGGCTACGAGCAGTACTTC.

DNA for the CDR3: TGCGCCAGCAGCCAAGGTTCTAGGGGGGGACCTGAGCAGTTCTTC. Protein product: CASSQGSRGGPEQFF. This chain joins TRBV4-1 and TRBJ2-1; the D gene is possibly TRBD2 (7 bases). The CDR3 totals 15 residues. The V end was cut by 1 base, the J end by 9 bases, with 16 bases between. Germline assignment: CDR1 MGHRA and CDR2 YSYEKL.

The table lists this clone with a count of one. DNA of the CDR3: TGTGCCAGCAGCCCAGGGAGCTATGAGCAGTTCTTC. As protein: CASSPGSYEQFF. The chain links TRBV11-2 to TRBJ2-1; either TRBD1 or TRBD2 may fit D (5 bases each). The CDR3 spans 12 residues. V lost 5 bases and J lost 8, with 10 bases in between. Germline values: CDR1 SGHAT, CDR2 FQNNGV.

V usage is TRBV9 and J usage is TRBJ2-7, with 7 bases matching TRBD2. The CDR3 length is 14 residues. Germline V gives CDR1 SGDLS, CDR2 YYNGEE. V lost 3 bases and J lost 0; bases outside the gene matches: 3. The CDR3 DNA sequence: TGTGCCAGCAGCGCGAGCGGGAACTCCTACGAGCAGTACTTC. Amino acids: CASSASGNSYEQYF.

V is TRBV5-5 and J is TRBJ2-7; 13 nucleotides agree with TRBD2. CDR3 size: 15 residues. With 4 bases clipped from V and 7 bases from J, the junction kept 8 bases outside the gene matches. Germline CDR1 reads SGHKS; CDR2 reads YYEKEE (reference sequence). CDR3 sequence reads: CASSPGLAGVEEQYF. Written as DNA, the CDR3 is TGTGCCAGCAGCCCAGGACTAGCGGGAGTGGAAGAGCAGTACTTC.

The chain combines TRBV5-5 with TRBJ2-7; D is unclear. Trimming left V 4 bases short and J 6 bases short, with 11 bases between. This CDR3 is built from 12 residues. Germline V lookup: CDR1 SGHKS, CDR2 YYEKEE (reference sequence). CDR3 sequence (DNA): TGTGCCAGCAGCATCGGAGTGATCGAGCAGTACTTC. This gives the protein CASSIGVIEQYF.

The chain recombines TRBV29-1 with TRBJ2-1; 8 bases line up with TRBD2. The CDR3 is 11 residues long. V lost 7 bases and J lost 7; bases outside the gene matches: 3. CDR1 and CDR2 (germline): SQVTM, ANQGSEA. CDR3 DNA: TGCAGCGCCGGGGGGGCGAATGAGCAGTTCTTC. It translates to CSAGGANEQFF.